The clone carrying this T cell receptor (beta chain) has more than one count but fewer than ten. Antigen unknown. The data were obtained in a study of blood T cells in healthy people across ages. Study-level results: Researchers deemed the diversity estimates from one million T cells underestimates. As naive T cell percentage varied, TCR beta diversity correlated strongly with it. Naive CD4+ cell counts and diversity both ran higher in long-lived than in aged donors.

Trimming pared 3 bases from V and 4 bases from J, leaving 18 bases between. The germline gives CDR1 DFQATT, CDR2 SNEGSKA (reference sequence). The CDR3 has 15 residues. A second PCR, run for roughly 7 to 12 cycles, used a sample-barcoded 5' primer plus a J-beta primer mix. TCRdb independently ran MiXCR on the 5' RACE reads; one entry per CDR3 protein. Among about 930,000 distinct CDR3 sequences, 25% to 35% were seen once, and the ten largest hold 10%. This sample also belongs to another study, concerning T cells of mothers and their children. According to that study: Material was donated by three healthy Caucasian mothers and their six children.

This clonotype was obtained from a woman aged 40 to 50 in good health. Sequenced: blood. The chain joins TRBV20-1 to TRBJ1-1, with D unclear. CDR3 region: CSARDPGRGSTEAFF. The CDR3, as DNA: TGCAGTGCTAGGGACCCGGGCAGAGGTTCCACTGAAGCTTTCTTT.